This TCR beta chain was sequenced in a study of regulatory T cells in long-lasting Graves disease. Study information: Disease was considered persistent Graves' disease after over 5 years of antithyroid drugs (with positive TSH receptor antibodies). Study conclusions and caveats: Compared with new cases, persistent Graves' patients showed reduced TCR diversity. Persistent disease preferred TRBV28, TRBJ1-2 and TRBJ2-5; new disease, TRBV20-1 and TRBJ2-1.

Construction of the TCR beta libraries employed iRepertoire HTBI primers in conjunction with Arm-PCR of CDR3 regions. One entry per CDR3 protein results from TCRdb running MiXCR on the multiplex PCR reads. Of 420,000 or so distinct CDR3 sequences in the sample, 23% were seen once. Time point indicated: persistent/refractory GD, antithyroid drugs over 5 years with positive TRAb. Extracted RNA from PBMCs served as the source of the TCR library. Approximately 9 milliliters of peripheral blood went into EDTA tubes. Trimming took 6 bases from V and 8 from J, leaving 22 bases between them. Germline V gives CDR1 DFQATT, CDR2 SNEGSKA (reference sequence). The CDR3 spans 14 residues. This clonotype was observed many times. Its antigen is not known.

The sample was peripheral blood mononuclear cells (PBMCs), taken when the disease was refractory, from a patient treated with antithyroid drugs. The chain is built from TRBV20-1 and TRBJ1-1; D might be TRBD1 (6 bases). The source of this sequence is a female donor with Graves disease. CDR3 in amino acids: CSATRGGQVGEAFF. The CDR3 nucleotides read TGCAGTGCAACCCGGGGGGGCCAAGTGGGGGAAGCTTTCTTT.